Listed here are 30 T cell receptor beta chains from one sample, sequenced in a study of blood T cells in healthy people across ages. Primers used in a second PCR of roughly 7 to 12 cycles were a sample-barcoded 5' primer and a J-beta primer mix. TCRdb redid the calling of the 5' RACE reads with MiXCR, one entry per CDR3 protein. The sample consists of about 1.1 million distinct CDR3 sequences, more than 30% of them appearing once. The sequencing sample was made of blood. All receptors derive from a man between 18 and 29 years old in good health.

The chain couples TRBV11-1 to TRBJ2-2; 8 bases agree with TRBD2. The germline gives CDR1 SGHAT, CDR2 FQDESV (reference sequence). With 5 bases clipped from V and 7 bases from J, the junction kept 6 bases outside the gene matches. The CDR3 runs 14 residues. CDR3 bases: TGTGCCAGCAGCGTATCGGGGGGGATCGGGGAGCTGTTTTTT. It is translated as CASSVSGGIGELFF.

The V gene is TRBV4-2, the J gene TRBJ2-5; D is possibly TRBD2 (6 bases). V lost 2 bases to trimming and J lost 5 bases, with 15 bases between them. Germline CDR1 reads LGHNA; CDR2 reads YNFKEQ. The CDR3 totals 15 residues. The CDR3 DNA follows: TGTGCCAGCAGCCAAACATCCGGAAGCGGGGAGACCCAGTACTTC. It translates to CASSQTSGSGETQYF.

In this sample, this clonotype turned up a few times. The gene calls are TRBV6-5 and TRBJ2-1; D may be TRBD2 (5 bases). The V and J ends lost 0 bases and 1 base respectively, with 10 bases between them. CDR3 length equals 16 residues. Germline CDR1 is MNHEY and CDR2 is SVGAGI. CDR3 bases: TGTGCCAGCAGTTACTCGACGGGGAAATCCTACAATGAGCAGTTCTTC. Translation gives CASSYSTGKSYNEQFF.

This rearrangement joins TRBV20-1 to TRBJ1-5; 7 nucleotides align to TRBD1. Per the germline V gene, CDR1 is DFQATT and CDR2 is SNEGSKA (reference sequence). Trimming took 6 bases from V and 2 from J; bases not matched to a gene: 16. The CDR3 has 17 residues. The chain's CDR3 is CSASPGQYPAGNQPQHF. In DNA form, the CDR3 reads TGCAGTGCCAGCCCGGGACAGTATCCGGCAGGCAATCAGCCCCAGCATTTT.

The V gene is TRBV5-1, the J gene TRBJ1-1; no firm D call. The CDR3 has 16 residues. Germline V CDR1 and CDR2: SGHRS, YFSETQ. Trimming cost V 0 bases and J 4 bases, with 16 bases left between them. The CDR3 is CASSLAPRRVGTEAFF. DNA of the CDR3: TGCGCCAGCAGCTTGGCCCCAAGAAGGGTGGGCACTGAAGCTTTCTTT.

This rearrangement joins TRBV29-1 to TRBJ2-3; perhaps TRBD2 as D (5 bases). The ends were cut back, 1 base at V and 4 bases at J, with 15 bases in the middle. Germline assignment: CDR1 SQVTM and CDR2 ANQGSEA. The CDR3 is 15 residues long. CDR3: CSVEGTQSVSDTQYF. CDR3 nucleotide sequence: TGCAGCGTTGAAGGGACTCAGTCGGTATCAGATACGCAGTATTTT.

The table lists this clonotype with a few counts. The V and J genes are TRBV6-6 and TRBJ2-1, with TRBD2 identical over 8 bases. The end of the DNA fits TRBJ2-7 better, so the J call may be wrong. Germline values: CDR1 MNHNY, CDR2 SVGAGI (reference sequence). This CDR3 contains 16 residues. The CDR3 reads CASSYLTLAEYNEQYF. CDR3 nucleotide sequence: TGTGCCAGCAGTTACTTAACACTAGCGGAGTACAATGAGCAGTACTTC.

The chain has TRBV4-3 and TRBJ2-3; D is perhaps TRBD2 (5 bases). CDR1 and CDR2 from the germline V gene are LGHNA and YSLEER. The V and J ends lost 3 bases and 3 bases respectively, with 13 bases between them. The CDR3 totals 15 residues. The DNA for the CDR3 is TGCGCCAGCAGCCAGACCCCCCTAGCTACAGATACGCAGTATTTT. Translating it yields CASSQTPLATDTQYF.

The V and J genes are TRBV11-3 and TRBJ2-1, with 10 bases fitting TRBD1. The junction had 7 bases not matched to a gene; V was cut back by 1 base and J by 7 bases. The CDR3 sequence is 16 residues long. Germline-derived CDR1 and CDR2 are SGHNT and YENEEA. The CDR3 nucleotides read TGTGCCAGCAGCTTAGTGTCCGGGACAGGGGAAAATGAGCAGTTCTTC. This codes for CASSLVSGTGENEQFF.

The J gene is TRBJ2-1, the V gene TRBV7-3, with 9 bases lining up with TRBD2. Germline V CDR1 and CDR2: SGHTA, FQGTGA. The CDR3 is 14 residues long. V dropped 1 base and J dropped 7; count of bases not matched to a gene: 2. As DNA, the CDR3 is TGTGCCAGCAGCTTAATGGCGGGAGGGAATGAGCAGTTCTTC. Protein: CASSLMAGGNEQFF.

The V and J genes are TRBV6-5 and TRBJ1-1; 8 bases agree with TRBD1. V gave up 2 bases and J gave up 3 bases; unmatched junction bases: 2. The CDR3 is 14 residues long. Germline CDR1 is MNHEY and CDR2 is SVGAGI. The CDR3 region is CASSYRTGYTEAFF. CDR3 bases: TGTGCCAGCAGTTACCGGACAGGGTACACTGAAGCTTTCTTT.

The chain joins TRBV29-1 to TRBJ1-1; 7 bases agree with TRBD1. The CDR3 is made up of 12 amino acids. Germline values: CDR1 SQVTM, CDR2 ANQGSEA. Trimming at V came to 6 bases and at J to 6 bases, leaving 7 bases not matched to a gene. CDR3 sequence (DNA): TGCAGCGTCGCTGACAGGGCCCCTGAAGCTTTCTTT. This encodes CSVADRAPEAFF.

V usage is TRBV20-1 and J usage is TRBJ1-6; D is uncertain. CDR1 is DFQATT and CDR2 is SNEGSKA in the germline V gene (reference sequence). The ends were cut back, 2 bases at V and 7 bases at J, with 18 bases in the middle. CDR3 length equals 16 residues. CDR3 sequence reads: CSARLGTPGRNSPLHF. CDR3 in DNA: TGCAGTGCTAGATTGGGCACACCTGGGAGAAATTCACCCCTCCACTTT.

Regarding this clonotype: A single base separates this from a much larger clone, so it may be a read error. The J gene is TRBJ2-3, the V gene TRBV12-3 or TRBV12-4; TRBD2 is a possible D gene (6 bases). V lost 1 base and J lost 2, with 16 bases in between. The CDR3 contains 17 residues. The CDR3 DNA follows: TGTGCCAGCAGTTTAGGACTAGAGCCCACTATCACAGATACGCAGTATTTT. It encodes CASSLGLEPTITDTQYF.

This clonotype was recorded a few times. The rearrangement uses TRBV5-1 and TRBJ2-7, with D maybe TRBD1 (5 bases). The germline gives CDR1 SGHRS, CDR2 YFSETQ. The CDR3 has 14 residues. Trimming shortened V by 7 bases and J by 2 bases, and 16 bases separated the two germline ends. The CDR3 DNA sequence: TGCGCCAGCCGTCCTCCCAGGGCCACCTACGAGCAGTACTTC. Translated, it gives CASRPPRATYEQYF.

V gene TRBV20-1 combines with J gene TRBJ2-1, with TRBD2 identical over 15 bases. Unmatched junction bases numbered 11, after V lost 6 bases and J lost 8 bases. CDR3 length equals 16 residues. Germline values: CDR1 DFQATT, CDR2 SNEGSKA (reference sequence). The CDR3 here is CSAPWTSGGAGDEQFF. The CDR3 coding sequence is TGCAGTGCCCCCTGGACTAGCGGGGGGGCTGGGGATGAGCAGTTCTTC.

This clonotype was seen repeatedly, ten times or more. The chain links TRBV4-3 to TRBJ2-5; D remains ambiguous. The V end was cut by 0 bases, the J end by 4 bases, with 12 bases between. The CDR3 is 15 amino acids. Germline V gives CDR1 LGHNA, CDR2 YSLEER. CDR3 residues: CASSQDRLNIETQYF. CDR3 coding DNA: TGCGCCAGCAGCCAAGATCGGCTAAATATAGAGACCCAGTACTTC.

The rearrangement joins TRBV29-1 to TRBJ1-1; TRBD1 is a possible D gene (5 bases). CDR1 and CDR2 (germline): SQVTM, ANQGSEA. The CDR3 spans 14 residues. The V end was cut by 6 bases, the J end by 1 base, with 15 bases between. CDR3 DNA: TGCAGCGTGGAACTACAGGTGACGAACACTGAAGCTTTCTTT. Translating it yields CSVELQVTNTEAFF.

V gene TRBV18 combines with J gene TRBJ1-2, with D tentatively TRBD1 (5 bases). The germline gives CDR1 KGHSH, CDR2 LQKENI. This CDR3 region has 16 residues. With 5 bases removed from V and 2 bases from J, the gap between germline ends came to 18 bases. The CDR3 loop reads CASSTIRPQANYGYTF. The CDR3 DNA is TGTGCCAGCTCAACAATAAGACCACAGGCGAACTATGGCTACACCTTC.

This sequence joins TRBV7-9 and TRBJ1-1; no reliable D call. Trimming removed 5 bases at V and 4 bases at J, with 8 bases between. The CDR3 sequence is 12 residues long. Germline-derived CDR1 and CDR2 are SEHNR and FQNEAQ (reference sequence). The CDR3 here is CASSRTSTEAFF. CDR3 nucleotide sequence: TGTGCCAGCAGCCGAACGAGCACTGAAGCTTTCTTT.

The V gene is TRBV7-2, the J gene TRBJ1-2; 8 nucleotides match TRBD1. Germline CDR1 SGHTA, CDR2 FQGNSA. There are 15 residues in the CDR3. Trimming at V came to 1 base and at J to 7 bases, leaving 8 bases not matched to a gene. The CDR3 nucleotides read TGTGCCAGCAGCTTAGTGACAGGGGTTGGTCGTGGCTACACCTTC. This codes for CASSLVTGVGRGYTF. The full variable domain, rest sourced from reference TRBV7-2 and TRBJ1-2, is GAGVSQSPSNKVTEKGKDVELRCDPISGHTALYWYRQSLGQGLEFLIYFQGNSAPDKSGLPSDRFSAERTGGSVSTLTIQRTQQEDSAVYLCASSLVTGVGRGYTFGSGTRLTVV.

This chain connects TRBV6-2 or TRBV6-3 to TRBJ1-4; D remains ambiguous. CDR1 MNHEY and CDR2 SVGEGT come from the germline V gene. The CDR3 is 14 amino acids. The germline V and J ends were trimmed by 6 bases and 6 bases, with 14 bases remaining between them. Here the CDR3 DNA reads TGTGCCAGCAGCCCAAGGTTCCGGGATGAAAAACTGTTTTTT. Translated: CASSPRFRDEKLFF.

This clonotype was detected a few times. The chain joins TRBV6-1 to TRBJ2-1; D is ambiguous. Trimming took 2 bases from V and 4 from J, leaving 9 bases between them. The CDR3 totals 14 residues. Germline lookup yields CDR1 MNHNS and CDR2 SASEGT. The CDR3 spells CASSESLRYNEQFF. The CDR3 DNA is TGTGCCAGCAGTGAATCCCTGAGGTACAATGAGCAGTTCTTC.

This clonotype was seen a handful of times. The chain links TRBV29-1 to TRBJ2-3, with D possibly TRBD2 on 6 matching bases. The CDR3 has 12 residues. With 7 bases removed from V and 7 bases from J, the gap between germline ends came to 15 bases. Germline V gene lookup returns CDR1 SQVTM and CDR2 ANQGSEA. The CDR3 bases are TGCAGCGGGGGGAGGATTGGGAATACGCAGTATTTT. This translates into CSGGRIGNTQYF.

This clonotype was observed many times. The chain has TRBV20-1 and TRBJ1-2; D unclear. Germline V gene lookup returns CDR1 DFQATT and CDR2 SNEGSKA (reference sequence). This CDR3 spans 16 amino acids. V was pared by 3 bases and J by 0 bases, with 17 bases between. The CDR3, as DNA: TGCAGTGCTAGCCCCCGGGCACGGGGTCCTAACTATGGCTACACCTTC. Translation: CSASPRARGPNYGYTF.

The chain is built from TRBV9 and TRBJ1-2; the D gene is possibly TRBD1 (5 bases). V was clipped by 0 bases and J by 5 bases, with 11 bases between them. There are 14 residues in the CDR3. Germline assignment: CDR1 SGDLS and CDR2 YYNGEE. The CDR3 reads CASSVGDSAYGYTF. In nucleotides, the CDR3 is TGTGCCAGCAGCGTAGGAGACAGCGCATATGGCTACACCTTC.

The chain carries TRBV20-1 and TRBJ1-5, with a tentative D call TRBD1 (5 bases). There are 13 residues in the CDR3. The V gene lost 2 bases and the J gene lost 11 bases, with 16 bases spanning the gap. Per germline, CDR1 DFQATT and CDR2 SNEGSKA (reference sequence). The CDR3 sequence is CSARTDSSGAQHF. CDR3 nucleotide sequence: TGCAGTGCTAGAACCGACAGTTCGGGTGCCCAGCATTTT.

This clonotype was counted between two and nine times. V and J are TRBV24-1 and TRBJ2-3; 7 nucleotides align to TRBD1. Germline-derived CDR1 and CDR2 are KGHDR and SFDVKD. The CDR3 consists of 16 residues. Trimming at V came to 9 bases and at J to 0 bases, leaving 11 bases not matched to a gene. This chain's CDR3 is CATGVETGPSTDTQYF. In nucleotides, the CDR3 is TGTGCCACCGGCGTTGAGACAGGGCCAAGCACAGATACGCAGTATTTT.

V and J are TRBV20-1 and TRBJ2-3; 7 positions match TRBD1. The CDR3 length is 15 residues. Germline V gives CDR1 DFQATT, CDR2 SNEGSKA (reference sequence). After removal of 6 bases from V and 3 bases from J, the junction contained 12 bases not matched to a gene. This chain's CDR3 is CSALTGKGSTDTQYF. The CDR3 nucleotides read TGCAGTGCCCTGACAGGGAAGGGTAGTACAGATACGCAGTATTTT.

This clonotype has at least ten counts. The V gene is TRBV10-3, the J gene TRBJ1-2; D gene unclear. The germline V and J ends were trimmed by 0 bases and 2 bases, with 10 bases remaining between them. Germline values: CDR1 ENHRY, CDR2 SYGVKD. This CDR3 has 15 residues. Here the CDR3 reads CAISESRVGNYGYTF. DNA for the CDR3: TGTGCCATCAGTGAGTCGAGAGTGGGGAACTATGGCTACACCTTC.